Below are 20 T cell receptor beta chains sequenced from a single sample in a study of a mutant IDH1 vaccine in newly diagnosed glioma. Noted time point: week 47, end of study. Every vaccination contained 300 ug of the mutant IDH1 20-mer peptide and was paired with topical imiquimod. These TCRs are of unknown antigen specificity. TCRdb's table, derived via immunoSEQ multiplex PCR, lists solely in-frame clones and lacks some. The sample gives about 56,000 clones, 83% of which show up once; over 2.5% is in the top ten. The sample was PBMCs, taken from a glioma patient whose treatment included an IDH1 peptide vaccine. These receptors all stem from a woman between 50 and 59 years old with glioma.

This chain uses TRBV5-1 with TRBJ2-6; no definite D call. Germline CDR1 reads SGHRS; CDR2 reads YFSETQ. With 7 bases removed from V and 0 bases from J, the gap between germline ends came to 17 bases. This CDR3 has 17 amino acids. For the CDR3, the DNA is TGCGCCAGCGGGGAAGGCACCGCCTTCTCTGGGGCCAACGTCCTGACTTTC. Translating gives CASGEGTAFSGANVLTF.

This chain connects TRBV4-2 to TRBJ2-1; D gene uncertain. Trimming shortened V by 6 bases and J by 8 bases, and 26 bases separated the two germline ends. The CDR3 is made up of 17 amino acids. The germline V gene has CDR1 LGHNA and CDR2 YNFKEQ. CDR3 sequence (DNA): TGTGCCAGCAGTAGAGAGCCGCCTTTCCCCCGGAGCGATGAGCAGTTCTTC. It translates to CASSREPPFPRSDEQFF.

The V gene is TRBV6-5, the J gene TRBJ2-2; 7 nucleotides match TRBD2. The CDR3 is made up of 15 amino acids. Germline assignment: CDR1 MNHEY and CDR2 SVGAGI. The V segment lost 8 bases and the J segment 5 bases; nucleotides outside the gene matches: 11. This CDR3 is CASSRGGRRTGELFF. The CDR3 DNA sequence: TGTGCCAGCTCGAGGGGAGGGCGTCGAACCGGGGAGCTGTTTTTT.

The chain couples TRBV7-2 to TRBJ1-5, with D possibly TRBD1 on 5 matching bases. Trimming cost V 5 bases and J 5 bases, with 16 bases left between them. The CDR3 sequence is 15 residues long. Germline V gene data show CDR1 as SGHTA and CDR2 as FQGNSA. In nucleotides, the CDR3 is TGTGCCAGCAGCACCGGGGACTCTATTTATCAGCCCCAGCATTTT. Amino acid sequence: CASSTGDSIYQPQHF.

This chain joins TRBV6-6 and TRBJ2-7, with TRBD2 matching 9 bases. Trimming removed 7 bases from V and 1 base from J; junction bases left unmatched: 5. The germline V gene encodes CDR1 MNHNY and CDR2 SVGAGI (reference sequence). The CDR3 extends over 14 amino acids. This CDR3 is CASTQTSGSYEQYF. CDR3 coding DNA: TGTGCCAGCACCCAGACTAGCGGATCCTACGAGCAGTACTTC.

The chain joins TRBV5-5 to TRBJ2-2; 8 nucleotides agree with TRBD1. Germline loops: CDR1 SGHKS, CDR2 YYEKEE (reference sequence). The CDR3 length is 15 residues. Trimming at V came to 2 bases and at J to 2 bases, leaving 2 bases not matched to a gene. The CDR3 loop reads CASSFGQGNTGELFF. Here the CDR3 DNA reads TGTGCCAGCAGCTTCGGACAGGGAAACACCGGGGAGCTGTTTTTT.

CDR3 protein: CASSFSMEGQPQHF. The CDR3 DNA reads TGTGCCAGCAGCTTTTCGATGGAGGGTCAGCCCCAGCATTTT. The V call is TRBV5-5, the J call TRBJ1-5; D not resolved. The CDR3 is 14 residues long. Between the trimmed V and J ends, which lost 2 bases and 6 bases, there was a span of 12 bases. CDR1 and CDR2 from the germline V gene are SGHKS and YYEKEE (reference sequence). Full variable domain (missing parts from reference TRBV5-5 and TRBJ1-5): DAGVTQSPTHLIKTRGQQVTLRCSPISGHKSVSWYQQVLGQGPQFIFQYYEKEERGRGNFPDRFSARQFPNYSSELNVNALLLGDSALYLCASSFSMEGQPQHFGDGTRLSIL.

This chain uses TRBV9 with TRBJ2-7; TRBD1 matches 7 bases. Germline-derived CDR1 and CDR2 are SGDLS and YYNGEE. Germline trimming cut 3 bases from V and 1 base from J; bases unmatched to any gene: 4. The CDR3 length is 14 residues. CDR3 in DNA: TGTGCCAGCAGCGCCGGGGACAGTTCCTACGAGCAGTACTTC. Residues: CASSAGDSSYEQYF.

The chain is built from TRBV14 and TRBJ2-1, with 8 nucleotides matching TRBD2. Germline-derived CDR1 and CDR2 are SGHDN and FVKESK. This CDR3 has 15 residues. Losses at the gene ends were 6 bases for V and 6 bases for J; bases not matched to a gene: 10. The CDR3 DNA follows: TGTGCCAGCAGACTAGGACTAGCTTCGATCAATGAGCAGTTCTTC. It is translated as CASRLGLASINEQFF.

This clone was picked up one time. J is TRBJ1-2 and V is TRBV15; maybe TRBD1 (6 bases). The ends were cut back, 8 bases at V and 6 bases at J, with 13 bases in the middle. Looked up from germline, CDR1 is LNHNV and CDR2 is YYDKDF (reference sequence). This CDR3 comprises 12 residues. The CDR3 reads CATFGGADGYTF. Written as DNA, the CDR3 is TGTGCCACCTTTGGGGGGGCGGATGGCTACACCTTC.

The V and J genes are TRBV9 and TRBJ1-4, with 10 bases matching TRBD1. Looked up from germline, CDR1 is SGDLS and CDR2 is YYNGEE. There are 14 residues in the CDR3. J gave up 8 bases and V 7 bases, and 8 bases lay outside the gene matches. The CDR3 DNA sequence: TGTGCCAGCGGCTCGGGGACAGGGGTCGAAAAACTGTTTTTT. It yields the protein CASGSGTGVEKLFF.

This clone occurred a few times. The chain recombines TRBV9 with TRBJ1-4, with D perhaps TRBD1 (5 bases). V lost 4 bases to trimming and J lost 5 bases, with 18 bases between them. Germline CDR1 and CDR2: SGDLS and YYNGEE. The CDR3 is made up of 16 amino acids. Here the CDR3 reads CASSPNGRGFNEKLFF. CDR3 in DNA: TGTGCCAGCAGCCCCAACGGAAGGGGCTTCAATGAAAAACTGTTTTTT.

This clone was counted a single time. V is TRBV19 and J is TRBJ1-2, with 8 bases that match TRBD1. This CDR3 contains 13 residues. Germline CDR1 reads LNHDA; CDR2 reads SQIVND (reference sequence). V dropped 6 bases and J dropped 6; count of bases not matched to a gene: 6. The CDR3 nucleotides read TGTGCCAGTAGCCTTAGACAGGGGCATGGCTACACCTTC. It yields the protein CASSLRQGHGYTF.

The V call is TRBV19, the J call TRBJ1-5, with 7 bases fitting TRBD1. This CDR3 contains 18 residues. Germline CDR1 reads LNHDA; CDR2 reads SQIVND (reference sequence). Losses at the gene ends were 7 bases for V and 0 bases for J; bases not matched to a gene: 15. CDR3 in DNA: TGTGCCAGTAACCTAAGGGGGCAGGGGACCTATAGCAATCAGCCCCAGCATTTT. It specifies CASNLRGQGTYSNQPQHF.

This sequence joins TRBV9 and TRBJ1-4, with D unresolved. The CDR3 has 16 residues. Trimming stripped 0 bases from V and 7 bases from J, with 16 bases between. The germline V gene has CDR1 SGDLS and CDR2 YYNGEE. CDR3 amino acids: CASSVGPELVSEKLFF. CDR3 bases: TGTGCCAGCAGCGTAGGACCAGAGTTAGTAAGTGAAAAACTGTTTTTT.

The chain uses TRBV6-5 and TRBJ1-1; no firm D call. Germline V gene data show CDR1 as MNHEY and CDR2 as SVGAGI. The germline V and J ends were trimmed by 5 bases and 2 bases, with 9 bases remaining between them. This CDR3 is 13 amino acids long. DNA of the CDR3: TGTGCCAGCAGTACTCGAGAAAACACTGAAGCTTTCTTT. Its protein is CASSTRENTEAFF.

This chain joins TRBV5-6 and TRBJ1-4; D is unresolved. The CDR3 totals 15 residues. Deletions cut 3 bases from V and 7 bases from J, with 16 bases between. In germline, CDR1 is SGHDT, CDR2 YYEEEE. The CDR3: CASSSNPRGTEKLFF. CDR3 sequence (DNA): TGTGCCAGCAGCTCCAACCCCCGGGGAACTGAAAAACTGTTTTTT. The full variable domain, its missing parts supplied by reference TRBV5-6 and TRBJ1-4, is DAGVTQSPTHLIKTRGQQVTLRCSPKSGHDTVSWYQQALGQGPQFIFQYYEEEERQRGNFPDRFSGHQFPNYSSELNVNALLLGDSALYLCASSSNPRGTEKLFFGSGTQLSVL.

The CDR3 DNA follows: TGTGCCAGCAGCTTAGGGCAGCCGAGCTCTGGAAACACCATATATTTT. Translated, it gives CASSLGQPSSGNTIYF. The chain uses TRBV11-2 and TRBJ1-3; D call uncertain. CDR1 and CDR2 (germline): SGHAT, FQNNGV. The CDR3 totals 16 residues. V dropped 1 base and J dropped 0 bases, with 10 bases sitting between them.

This clone is classed as medium-sized. The genes are TRBV4-3 and TRBJ1-1; D might be TRBD1 (5 bases). The CDR3 contains 14 residues. Looked up from germline, CDR1 is LGHNA and CDR2 is YSLEER. Trimming stripped 5 bases from V and 4 bases from J, with 14 bases between. The CDR3 is CASSTHLGGTEAFF. CDR3 nucleotides: TGCGCCAGCAGCACCCACCTTGGGGGCACTGAAGCTTTCTTT.

The V and J genes are TRBV28 and TRBJ1-3; D is possibly TRBD1 (5 bases). V lost 6 bases and J lost 4, with 16 bases in between. The CDR3 loop spans 15 amino acids. Per the germline V gene, CDR1 is MDHEN and CDR2 is SYDVKM. This chain's CDR3 is CASSLDGGPGNTIYF. The CDR3 DNA is TGTGCCAGCAGCCTCGACGGGGGACCCGGAAACACCATATATTTT.